The rows below give T cell receptor beta chains drawn from one sample of a study of T cell responses to AZD1222 COVID-19 vaccine. The assay was immunoSEQ multiplex PCR, and TCRdb's table has in-frame clones only and misses some. The data hold roughly 120,000 clones, with around 85% observed a single time. The sequencing here drew on peripheral blood, taken on day 0 of AZD1222 vaccination. These receptors all come from an adult in good health. Each CDR3 is given with its conserved first and last residue. Each record gives: V gene, D gene, J gene, clone size, CDR3 protein, CDR3 DNA. The D gene is left open where the match is weak. Some rows mark clone size as missing; the rest say once, few, many or name a class of expanded clone.

v_call: TRBV6-2/TRBV6-3; d_call: .; j_call: TRBJ1-1; clone_size: .; cdr3_aa: CASSSRAGSTEAFF; cdr3_nt: TGTGCCAGCAGTTCGAGGGCGGGGAGCACTGAAGCTTTCTTT
v_call: TRBV18; d_call: .; j_call: TRBJ1-1; clone_size: .; cdr3_aa: CASSRQNTEAFF; cdr3_nt: TGTGCCAGCTCACGACAGAACACTGAAGCTTTCTTT
v_call: TRBV18; d_call: .; j_call: TRBJ2-7; clone_size: .; cdr3_aa: CASSPMNPSSPLF; cdr3_nt: TGTGCCAGCTCACCAATGAACCCCAGCAGCCCGCTCTTC
v_call: TRBV11-2; d_call: .; j_call: TRBJ2-3; clone_size: once; cdr3_aa: CASSPPFRAADTQYF; cdr3_nt: TGTGCCAGCAGCCCCCCGTTTAGGGCGGCAGATACGCAGTATTTT
v_call: TRBV5-1; d_call: .; j_call: TRBJ1-2; clone_size: .; cdr3_aa: CASSPRGEGDYGYTF; cdr3_nt: TGCGCCAGCAGCCCCCGTGGGGAAGGGGACTATGGCTACACCTTC
v_call: TRBV10-2; d_call: .; j_call: TRBJ2-7; clone_size: .; cdr3_aa: CASIDEEVYEQYF; cdr3_nt: TGCGCCAGCATCGACGAGGAGGTCTACGAGCAGTACTTC
v_call: TRBV28; d_call: .; j_call: TRBJ2-3; clone_size: .; cdr3_aa: CASSISGPTDTQYF; cdr3_nt: TGTGCCAGCAGTATAAGTGGTCCCACAGATACGCAGTATTTT
v_call: TRBV2; d_call: .; j_call: TRBJ1-2; clone_size: .; cdr3_aa: CASRSNLVDYGYTF; cdr3_nt: TGTGCCAGCAGATCAAACCTCGTCGACTATGGCTACACCTTC
v_call: TRBV30; d_call: TRBD2; j_call: TRBJ2-1; clone_size: .; cdr3_aa: CAWSVAGGPERNEQFF; cdr3_nt: TGTGCCTGGAGTGTGGCGGGAGGGCCGGAACGGAATGAGCAGTTCTTC
v_call: TRBV6-5; d_call: TRBD1; j_call: TRBJ1-1; clone_size: .; cdr3_aa: CASRTGANTEAFF; cdr3_nt: TGTGCCAGCAGGACAGGGGCGAACACTGAAGCTTTCTTT
v_call: TRBV11-2; d_call: .; j_call: TRBJ2-5; clone_size: .; cdr3_aa: CASSLGASSKTQYF; cdr3_nt: TGTGCCAGCAGCTTAGGGGCTAGCTCGAAGACCCAGTACTTC
v_call: TRBV19; d_call: .; j_call: TRBJ1-1; clone_size: .; cdr3_aa: CASSMSRFNTEAFF; cdr3_nt: TGTGCCAGTAGTATGAGCAGATTTAACACTGAAGCTTTCTTT
v_call: TRBV30; d_call: .; j_call: TRBJ1-2; clone_size: .; cdr3_aa: CAWTPAFNYGYTF; cdr3_nt: TGTGCCTGGACCCCAGCGTTTAACTATGGCTACACCTTC
v_call: TRBV15; d_call: TRBD1; j_call: TRBJ2-1; clone_size: .; cdr3_aa: CATSRGDRRDNEQFF; cdr3_nt: TGTGCCACCAGCAGAGGGGACAGGAGAGACAATGAGCAGTTCTTC
v_call: TRBV3-1/TRBV3-2; d_call: .; j_call: TRBJ2-1; clone_size: .; cdr3_aa: CASSLGVNEQFF; cdr3_nt: TGTGCCAGCAGCCTAGGGGTAAATGAGCAGTTCTTC
v_call: TRBV5-8; d_call: .; j_call: TRBJ1-2; clone_size: .; cdr3_aa: CASRSPSGGNYGYTF; cdr3_nt: TGTGCCAGCAGATCCCCGTCGGGGGGTAACTATGGCTACACCTTC
v_call: TRBV6-6; d_call: .; j_call: TRBJ1-5; clone_size: .; cdr3_aa: CASGNQVQPQHF; cdr3_nt: TGTGCCAGCGGGAACCAGGTTCAGCCCCAGCATTTT
v_call: TRBV5-1; d_call: TRBD1; j_call: TRBJ2-7; clone_size: .; cdr3_aa: CASSPSGTGTYEQYF; cdr3_nt: TGCGCCAGCAGCCCATCCGGGACAGGGACCTACGAGCAGTACTTC